This paragraph reports one TCR beta chain. This entry belongs to a study of patients and donors after allogeneic stem cell transplantation. TCRdb re-derived calls from the RT-PCR reads in MiXCR, one entry per CDR3 protein. This repertoire shows about 960,000 distinct CDR3 sequences, 15% to 20% found once; its top ten account for around 6%. The CDR3 contains 18 residues. Germline loops: CDR1 SGHRS, CDR2 YFSETQ. The V end lost 2 bases, the J end lost 4 bases, and 24 bases lay between the germline ends. V and J are TRBV5-1 and TRBJ1-1; no clear D gene. The TCR was taken from a human donor who was either an allogeneic HSCT recipient or a stem cell or donor lymphocyte infusion donor (not recorded which). It is not recorded whose cells these are; they may come from a transplant donor. The source material was blood, either unsorted or a sorted T cell fraction (not recorded which). The DNA of the CDR3 is TGCGCCAGCAGCTTCGGGTGGTGGCAGGCCCACACTCCCACTGAAGCTTTCTTT. This codes for CASSFGWWQAHTPTEAFF.